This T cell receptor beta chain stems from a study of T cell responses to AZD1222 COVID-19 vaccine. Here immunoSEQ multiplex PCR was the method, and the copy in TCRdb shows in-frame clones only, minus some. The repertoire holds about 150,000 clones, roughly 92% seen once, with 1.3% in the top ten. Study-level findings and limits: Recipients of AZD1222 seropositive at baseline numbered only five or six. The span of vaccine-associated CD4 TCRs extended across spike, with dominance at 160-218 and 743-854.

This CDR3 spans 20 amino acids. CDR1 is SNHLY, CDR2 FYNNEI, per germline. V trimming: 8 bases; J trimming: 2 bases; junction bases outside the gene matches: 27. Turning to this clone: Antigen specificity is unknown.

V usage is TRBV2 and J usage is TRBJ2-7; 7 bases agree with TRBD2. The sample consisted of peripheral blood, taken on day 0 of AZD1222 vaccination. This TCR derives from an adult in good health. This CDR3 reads CASWTKARGRDHTLPYEQYF. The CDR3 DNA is TGTGCCAGCTGGACTAAAGCTCGTGGGAGGGACCACACCTTACCCTACGAGCAGTACTTC. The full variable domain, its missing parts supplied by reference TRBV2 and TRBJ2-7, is EPEVTQTPSHQVTQMGQEVILRCVPISNHLYFYWYRQILGQKVEFLVSFYNNEISEKSEIFDDQFSVERPDGSNFTLKIRSTKLEDSAMYFCASWTKARGRDHTLPYEQYFGPGTRLTVT.